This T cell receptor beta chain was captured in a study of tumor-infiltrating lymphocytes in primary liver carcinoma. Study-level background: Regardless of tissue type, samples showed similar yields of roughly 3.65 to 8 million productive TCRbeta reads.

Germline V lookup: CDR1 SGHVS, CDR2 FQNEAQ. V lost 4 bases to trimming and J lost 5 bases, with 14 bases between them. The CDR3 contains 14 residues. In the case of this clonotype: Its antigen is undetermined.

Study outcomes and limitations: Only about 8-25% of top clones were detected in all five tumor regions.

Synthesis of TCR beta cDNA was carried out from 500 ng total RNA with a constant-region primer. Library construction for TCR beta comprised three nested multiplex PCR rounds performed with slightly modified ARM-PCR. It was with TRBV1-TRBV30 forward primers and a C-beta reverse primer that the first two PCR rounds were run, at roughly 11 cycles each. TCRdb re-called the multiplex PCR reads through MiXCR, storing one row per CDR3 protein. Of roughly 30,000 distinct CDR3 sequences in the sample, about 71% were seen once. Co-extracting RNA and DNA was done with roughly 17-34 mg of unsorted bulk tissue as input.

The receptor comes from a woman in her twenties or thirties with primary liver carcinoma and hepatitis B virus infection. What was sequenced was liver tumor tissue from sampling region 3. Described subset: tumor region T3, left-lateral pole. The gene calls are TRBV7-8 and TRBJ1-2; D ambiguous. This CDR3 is CASSSGMGSYGYTF. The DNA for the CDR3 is TGTGCCAGCAGCTCCGGCATGGGGTCATATGGCTACACCTTC.